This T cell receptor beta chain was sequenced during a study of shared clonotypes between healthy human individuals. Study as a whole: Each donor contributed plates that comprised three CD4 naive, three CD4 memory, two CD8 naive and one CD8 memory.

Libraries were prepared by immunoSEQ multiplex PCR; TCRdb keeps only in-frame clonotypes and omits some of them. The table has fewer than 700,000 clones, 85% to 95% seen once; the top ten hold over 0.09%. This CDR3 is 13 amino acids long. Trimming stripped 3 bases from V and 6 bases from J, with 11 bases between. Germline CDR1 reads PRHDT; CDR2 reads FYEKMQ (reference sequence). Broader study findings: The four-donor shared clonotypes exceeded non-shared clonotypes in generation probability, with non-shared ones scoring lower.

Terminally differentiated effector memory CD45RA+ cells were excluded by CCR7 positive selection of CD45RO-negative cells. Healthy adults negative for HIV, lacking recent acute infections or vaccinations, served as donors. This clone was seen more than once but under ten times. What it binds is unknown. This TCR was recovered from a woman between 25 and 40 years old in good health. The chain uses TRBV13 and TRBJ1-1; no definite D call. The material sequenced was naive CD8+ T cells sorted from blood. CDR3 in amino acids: CASSLNSLAEAFF. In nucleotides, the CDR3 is TGTGCCAGCAGCTTGAACAGTCTCGCTGAAGCTTTCTTT.